This T cell receptor beta chain was identified in a study of shared clonotypes between healthy human individuals. TCRdb keeps only in-frame clones here, not all; method: immunoSEQ multiplex PCR. The table records millions of clones, around 94% of them present only once. CDR1 and CDR2 (germline): MNHNS, SASEGT. The CDR3 is made up of 14 amino acids. V was pared by 6 bases and J by 0 bases, with 5 bases of the junction left unmatched. Points on this clone: Antigen: not known.

Study results and caveats: A handful of donors shared approximately 5% of their naive CD4 clonotypes.

The V gene is TRBV6-1, the J gene TRBJ2-7; the match to TRBD1 covers 7 bases. Sequencing was done on a sample of naive CD4+ T cells sorted from blood. Sample subset: CD45RA+ positively selected. This TCR came from a man aged 18-30 years in good health. The CDR3 sequence: CASRPGQYSYEQYF. The DNA of the CDR3 is TGTGCCAGCAGACCGGGACAGTACTCCTACGAGCAGTACTTC.